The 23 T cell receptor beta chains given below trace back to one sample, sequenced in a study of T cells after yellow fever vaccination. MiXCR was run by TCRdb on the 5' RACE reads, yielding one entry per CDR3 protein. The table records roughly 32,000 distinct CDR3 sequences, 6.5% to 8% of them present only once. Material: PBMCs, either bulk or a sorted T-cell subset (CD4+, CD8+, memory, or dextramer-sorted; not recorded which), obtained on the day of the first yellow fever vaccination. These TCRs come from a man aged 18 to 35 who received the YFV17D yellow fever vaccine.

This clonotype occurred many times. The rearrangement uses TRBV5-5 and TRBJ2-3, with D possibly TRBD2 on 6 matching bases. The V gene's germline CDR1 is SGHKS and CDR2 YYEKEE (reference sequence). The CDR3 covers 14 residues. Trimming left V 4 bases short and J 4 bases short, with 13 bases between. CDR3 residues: CASSLEWGADTQYF. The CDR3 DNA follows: TGTGCCAGCAGCCTAGAGTGGGGGGCAGATACGCAGTATTTT.

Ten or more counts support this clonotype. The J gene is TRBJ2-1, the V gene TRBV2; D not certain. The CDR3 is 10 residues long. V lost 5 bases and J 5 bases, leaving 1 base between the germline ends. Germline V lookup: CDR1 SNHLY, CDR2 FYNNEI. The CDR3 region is CASSNNEQFF. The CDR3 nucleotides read TGTGCCAGCAGTAACAATGAGCAGTTCTTC. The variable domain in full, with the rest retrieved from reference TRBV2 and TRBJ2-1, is EPEVTQTPSHQVTQMGQEVILRCVPISNHLYFYWYRQILGQKVEFLVSFYNNEISEKSEIFDDQFSVERPDGSNFTLKIRSTKLEDSAMYFCASSNNEQFFGPGTRLTVL.

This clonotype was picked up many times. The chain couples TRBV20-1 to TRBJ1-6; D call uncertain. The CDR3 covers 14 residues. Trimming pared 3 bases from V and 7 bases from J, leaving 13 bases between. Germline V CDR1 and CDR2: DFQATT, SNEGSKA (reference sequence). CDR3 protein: CSASGGPLNSPLHF. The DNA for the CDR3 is TGCAGTGCTAGTGGCGGGCCGTTGAATTCACCCCTCCACTTT.

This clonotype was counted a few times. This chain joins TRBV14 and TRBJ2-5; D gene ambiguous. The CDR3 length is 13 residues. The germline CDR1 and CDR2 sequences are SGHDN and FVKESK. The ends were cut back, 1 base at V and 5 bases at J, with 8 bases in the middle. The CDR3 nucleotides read TGTGCCAGCAGCCAAGGTCTCGGTGAGACCCAGTACTTC. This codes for CASSQGLGETQYF.

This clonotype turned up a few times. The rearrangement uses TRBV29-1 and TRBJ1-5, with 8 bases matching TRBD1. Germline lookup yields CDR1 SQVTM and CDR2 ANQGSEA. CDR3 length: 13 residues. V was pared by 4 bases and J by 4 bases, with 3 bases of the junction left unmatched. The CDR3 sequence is CSVVGQANQPQHF. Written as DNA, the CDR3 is TGCAGCGTTGTGGGACAGGCAAATCAGCCCCAGCATTTT. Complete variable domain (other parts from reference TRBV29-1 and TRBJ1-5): SAVISQKPSRDICQRGTSLTIQCQVDSQVTMMFWYRQQPGQSLTLIATANQGSEATYESGFVIDKFPISRPNLTFSTLTVSNMSPEDSSIYLCSVVGQANQPQHFGDGTRLSIL.

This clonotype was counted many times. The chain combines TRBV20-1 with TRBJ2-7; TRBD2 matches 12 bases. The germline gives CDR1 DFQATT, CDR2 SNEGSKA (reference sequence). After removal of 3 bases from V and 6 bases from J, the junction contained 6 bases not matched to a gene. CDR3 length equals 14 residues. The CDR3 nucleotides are TGCAGTGCTAGTTCTAGCGGGGGGGCCGCCGAGCAGTACTTC. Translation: CSASSSGGAAEQYF.

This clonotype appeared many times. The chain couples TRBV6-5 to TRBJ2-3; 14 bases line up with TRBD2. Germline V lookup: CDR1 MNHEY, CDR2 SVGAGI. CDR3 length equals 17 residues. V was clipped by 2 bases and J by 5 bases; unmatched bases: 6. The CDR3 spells CASSYTGTSGRQDTQYF. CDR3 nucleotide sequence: TGTGCCAGCAGTTACACCGGGACTAGCGGGAGACAAGATACGCAGTATTTT.

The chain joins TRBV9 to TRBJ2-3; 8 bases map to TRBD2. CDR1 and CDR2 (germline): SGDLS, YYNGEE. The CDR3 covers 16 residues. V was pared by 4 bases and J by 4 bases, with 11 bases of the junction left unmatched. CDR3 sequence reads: CASSLSGGAEADTQYF. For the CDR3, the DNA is TGTGCCAGCAGCTTATCCGGGGGGGCCGAGGCAGATACGCAGTATTTT.

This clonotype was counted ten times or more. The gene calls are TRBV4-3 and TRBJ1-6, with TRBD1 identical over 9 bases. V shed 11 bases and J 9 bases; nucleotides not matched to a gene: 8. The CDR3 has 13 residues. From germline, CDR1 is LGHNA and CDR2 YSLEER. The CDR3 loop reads CAASRDRASPLHF. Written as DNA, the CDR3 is TGCGCCGCCAGCCGGGACAGGGCTTCACCCCTCCACTTT.

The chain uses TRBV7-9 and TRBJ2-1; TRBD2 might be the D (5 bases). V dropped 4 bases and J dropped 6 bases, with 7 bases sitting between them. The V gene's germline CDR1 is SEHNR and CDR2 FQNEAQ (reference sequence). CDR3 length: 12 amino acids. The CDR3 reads CASSSTSNEQFF. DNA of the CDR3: TGTGCCAGCAGCTCCACTAGCAATGAGCAGTTCTTC.

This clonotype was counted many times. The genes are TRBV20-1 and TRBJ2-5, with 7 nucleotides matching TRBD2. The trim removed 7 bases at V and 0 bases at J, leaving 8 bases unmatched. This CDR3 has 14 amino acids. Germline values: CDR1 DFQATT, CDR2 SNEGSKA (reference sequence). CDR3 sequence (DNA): TGCAGTGGTGTCGCCGGGGGGTACCAAGAGACCCAGTACTTC. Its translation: CSGVAGGYQETQYF.

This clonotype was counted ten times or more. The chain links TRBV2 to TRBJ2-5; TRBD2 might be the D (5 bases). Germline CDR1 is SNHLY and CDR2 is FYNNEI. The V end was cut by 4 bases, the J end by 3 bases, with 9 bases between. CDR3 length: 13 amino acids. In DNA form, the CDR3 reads TGTGCCAGCAGTGCGCGGAGGAAAGAGACCCAGTACTTC. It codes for CASSARRKETQYF.

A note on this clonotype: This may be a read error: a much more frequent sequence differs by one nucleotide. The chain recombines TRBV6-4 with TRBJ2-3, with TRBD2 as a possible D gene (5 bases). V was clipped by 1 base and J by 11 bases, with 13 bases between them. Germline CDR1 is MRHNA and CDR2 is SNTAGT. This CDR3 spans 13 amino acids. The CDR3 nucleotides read TGTGCCAGCAGTGACTATGGGAGTAATAAGCAGTATTTT. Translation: CASSDYGSNKQYF.

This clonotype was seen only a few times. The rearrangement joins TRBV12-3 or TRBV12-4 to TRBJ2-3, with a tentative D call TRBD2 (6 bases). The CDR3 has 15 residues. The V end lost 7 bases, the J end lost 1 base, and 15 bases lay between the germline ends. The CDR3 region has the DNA TGTGCCAGCACTAACCCGGAGCGGGGCACAGATACGCAGTATTTT. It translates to CASTNPERGTDTQYF.

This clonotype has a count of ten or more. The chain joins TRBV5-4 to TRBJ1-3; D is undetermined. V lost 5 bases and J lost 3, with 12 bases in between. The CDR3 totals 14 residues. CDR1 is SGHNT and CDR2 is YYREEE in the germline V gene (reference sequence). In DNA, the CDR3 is TGTGCCAGCAGGGAAAGTGGAGGTGGAAACACCATATATTTT. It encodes CASRESGGGNTIYF.

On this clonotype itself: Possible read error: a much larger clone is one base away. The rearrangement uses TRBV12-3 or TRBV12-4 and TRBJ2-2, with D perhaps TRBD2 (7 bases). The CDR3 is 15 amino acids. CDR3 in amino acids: CASSWGGADTGALFF. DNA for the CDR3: TGTGCCAGCAGTTGGGGGGGGGCCGACACCGGGGCGCTGTTTTTT.

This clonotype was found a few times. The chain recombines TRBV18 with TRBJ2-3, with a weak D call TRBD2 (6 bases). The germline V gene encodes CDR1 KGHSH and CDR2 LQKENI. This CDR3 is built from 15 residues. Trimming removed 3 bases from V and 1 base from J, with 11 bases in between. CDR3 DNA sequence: TGTGCCAGCTCACCGGGCGGGGTCGGCACAGATACGCAGTATTTT. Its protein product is CASSPGGVGTDTQYF.

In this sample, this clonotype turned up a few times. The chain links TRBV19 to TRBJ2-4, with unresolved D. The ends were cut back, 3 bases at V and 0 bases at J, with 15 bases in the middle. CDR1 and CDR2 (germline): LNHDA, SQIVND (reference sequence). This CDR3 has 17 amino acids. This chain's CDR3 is CASSIGLFALAKNIQYF. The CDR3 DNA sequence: TGTGCCAGTAGTATCGGGCTATTCGCCCTAGCCAAAAACATTCAGTACTTC.

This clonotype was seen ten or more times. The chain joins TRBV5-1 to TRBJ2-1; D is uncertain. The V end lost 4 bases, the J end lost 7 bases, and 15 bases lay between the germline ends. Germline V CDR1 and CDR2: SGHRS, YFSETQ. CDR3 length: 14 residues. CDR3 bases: TGCGCCAGCAGCCATAGATTCGACGGGAATGAGCAGTTCTTC. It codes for CASSHRFDGNEQFF.

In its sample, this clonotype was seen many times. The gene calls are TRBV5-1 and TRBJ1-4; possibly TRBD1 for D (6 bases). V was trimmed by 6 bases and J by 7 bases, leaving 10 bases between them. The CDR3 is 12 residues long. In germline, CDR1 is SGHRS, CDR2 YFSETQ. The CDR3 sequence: CASKEGGEKLFF. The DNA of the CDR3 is TGCGCCAGCAAAGAGGGGGGTGAAAAACTGTTTTTT.

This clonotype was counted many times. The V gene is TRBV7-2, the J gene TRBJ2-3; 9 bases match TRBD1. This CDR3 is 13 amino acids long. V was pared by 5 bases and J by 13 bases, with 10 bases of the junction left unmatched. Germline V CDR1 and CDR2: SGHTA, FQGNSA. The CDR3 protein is CASSPGPGTGKYF. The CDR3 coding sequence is TGTGCCAGCAGCCCGGGACCCGGGACAGGGAAGTATTTT.

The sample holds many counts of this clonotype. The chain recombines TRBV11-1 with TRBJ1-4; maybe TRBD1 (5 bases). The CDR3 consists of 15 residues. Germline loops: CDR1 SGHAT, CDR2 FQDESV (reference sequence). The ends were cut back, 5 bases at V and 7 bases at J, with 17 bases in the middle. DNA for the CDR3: TGTGCCAGCAGCGCGTCCGGACACGAGGTTGAAAAACTGTTTTTT. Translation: CASSASGHEVEKLFF. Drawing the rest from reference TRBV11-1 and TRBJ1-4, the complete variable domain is EAEVAQSPRYKITEKSQAVAFWCDPISGHATLYWYRQILGQGPELLVQFQDESVVDDSQLPKDRFSAERLKGVDSTLKIQPAELGDSAMYLCASSASGHEVEKLFFGSGTQLSVL.

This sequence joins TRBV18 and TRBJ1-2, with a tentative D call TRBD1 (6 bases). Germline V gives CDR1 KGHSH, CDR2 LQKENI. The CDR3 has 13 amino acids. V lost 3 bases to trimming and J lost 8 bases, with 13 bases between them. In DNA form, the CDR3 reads TGTGCCAGCTCACCGTACTACAGGGAAGGCTACACCTTC. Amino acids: CASSPYYREGYTF.